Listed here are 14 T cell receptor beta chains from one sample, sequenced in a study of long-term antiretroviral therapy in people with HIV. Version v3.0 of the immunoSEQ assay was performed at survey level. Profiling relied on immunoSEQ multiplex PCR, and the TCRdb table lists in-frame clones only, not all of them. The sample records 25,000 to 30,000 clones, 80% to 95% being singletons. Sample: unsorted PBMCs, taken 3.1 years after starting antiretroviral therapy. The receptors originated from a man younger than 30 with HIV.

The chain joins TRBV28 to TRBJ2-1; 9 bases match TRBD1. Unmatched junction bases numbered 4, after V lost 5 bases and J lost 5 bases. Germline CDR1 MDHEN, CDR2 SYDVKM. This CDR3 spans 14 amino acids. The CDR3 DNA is TGTGCCAGCAGTACAGGGGGCGCGGACAATGAGCAGTTCTTC. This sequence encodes CASSTGGADNEQFF.

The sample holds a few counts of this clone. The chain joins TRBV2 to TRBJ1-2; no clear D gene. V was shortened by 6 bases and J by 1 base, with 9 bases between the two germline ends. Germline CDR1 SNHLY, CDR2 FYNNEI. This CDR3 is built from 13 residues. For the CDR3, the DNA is TGTGCCAGCAGGGTTGACGATAACTATGGCTACACCTTC. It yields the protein CASRVDDNYGYTF.

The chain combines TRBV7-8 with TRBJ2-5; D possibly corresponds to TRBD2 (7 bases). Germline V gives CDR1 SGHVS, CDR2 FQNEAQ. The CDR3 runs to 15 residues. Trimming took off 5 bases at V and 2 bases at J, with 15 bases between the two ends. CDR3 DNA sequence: TGTGCCAGCAGCGTAGGGGGGGGGCCTCAAGAGACCCAGTACTTC. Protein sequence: CASSVGGGPQETQYF.

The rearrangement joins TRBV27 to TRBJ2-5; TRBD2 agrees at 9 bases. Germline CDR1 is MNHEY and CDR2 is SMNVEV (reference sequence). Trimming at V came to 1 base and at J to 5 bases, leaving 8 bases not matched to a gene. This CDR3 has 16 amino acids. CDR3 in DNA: TGTGCCAGCAGTTTATGGGCGGGAGGGCTCTGGGAGACCCAGTACTTC. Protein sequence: CASSLWAGGLWETQYF.

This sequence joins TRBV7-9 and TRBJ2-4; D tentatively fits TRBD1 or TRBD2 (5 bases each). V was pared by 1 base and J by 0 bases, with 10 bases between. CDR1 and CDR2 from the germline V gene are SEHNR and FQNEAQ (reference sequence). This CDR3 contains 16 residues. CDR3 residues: CASSLEGRLAKNIQYF. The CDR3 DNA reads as TGTGCCAGCAGCTTAGAGGGGAGACTAGCCAAAAACATTCAGTACTTC.

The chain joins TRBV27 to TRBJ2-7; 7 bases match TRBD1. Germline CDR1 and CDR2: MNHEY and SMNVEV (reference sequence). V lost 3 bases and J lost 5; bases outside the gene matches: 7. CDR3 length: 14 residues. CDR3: CASSFEDRPHEQYF. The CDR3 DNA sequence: TGTGCCAGCAGTTTCGAGGACAGGCCCCACGAGCAGTACTTC.

The CDR3 DNA reads as TGTGCCAGCAGCTCATCTATCGGGCAGCCTGAGACTAACTATGGCTACACCTTC. Translating it yields CASSSSIGQPETNYGYTF. The genes are TRBV7-9 and TRBJ1-2; D not certain. Germline loops: CDR1 SEHNR, CDR2 FQNEAQ (reference sequence). Trimming pared 4 bases from V and 0 bases from J, leaving 21 bases between. The CDR3 has 18 amino acids.

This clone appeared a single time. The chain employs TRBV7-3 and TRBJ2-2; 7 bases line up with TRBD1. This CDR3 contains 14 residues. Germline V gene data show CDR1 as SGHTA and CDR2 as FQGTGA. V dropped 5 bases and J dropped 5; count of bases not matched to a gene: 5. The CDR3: CASSPTGVTGELFF. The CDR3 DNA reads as TGTGCCAGCAGCCCCACAGGGGTGACCGGGGAGCTGTTTTTT. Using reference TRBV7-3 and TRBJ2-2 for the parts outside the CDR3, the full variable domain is GAGVSQTPSNKVTEKGKYVELRCDPISGHTALYWYRQSLGQGPEFLIYFQGTGAADDSGLPNDRFFAVRPEGSVSTLKIQRTERGDSAVYLCASSPTGVTGELFFGEGSRLTVL.

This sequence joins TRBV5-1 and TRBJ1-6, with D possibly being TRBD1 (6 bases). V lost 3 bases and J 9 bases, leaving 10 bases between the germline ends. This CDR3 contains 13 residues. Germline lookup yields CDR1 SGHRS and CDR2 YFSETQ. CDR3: CASSYRVGSPLHF. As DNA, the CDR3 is TGCGCCAGCAGCTACAGGGTGGGTTCACCCCTCCACTTT.

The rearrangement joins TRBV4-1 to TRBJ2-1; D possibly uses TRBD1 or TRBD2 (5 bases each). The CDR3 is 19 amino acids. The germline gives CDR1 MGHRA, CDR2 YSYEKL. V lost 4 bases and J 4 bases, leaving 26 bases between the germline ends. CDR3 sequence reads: CASSPAGAAAGWGYNEQFF. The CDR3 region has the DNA TGCGCCAGCAGCCCCGCCGGGGCAGCGGCCGGGTGGGGGTACAATGAGCAGTTCTTC.

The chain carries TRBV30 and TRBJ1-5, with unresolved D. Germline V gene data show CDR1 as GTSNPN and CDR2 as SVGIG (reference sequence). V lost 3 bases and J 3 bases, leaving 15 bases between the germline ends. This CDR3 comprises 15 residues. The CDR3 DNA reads TGTGCCTGGAGCCCCGGAGGCACCTTCAATCAGCCCCAGCATTTT. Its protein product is CAWSPGGTFNQPQHF.

Here the CDR3 reads CASSLGGQTDTQYF. The CDR3 DNA is TGCGCCAGCAGCCTTGGGGGGCAGACAGATACGCAGTATTTT. The chain recombines TRBV5-1 with TRBJ2-3; D is perhaps TRBD1 or TRBD2 (6 bases each). Trimming took 4 bases from V and 3 from J, leaving 12 bases between them. The CDR3 runs to 14 residues. The germline V gene encodes CDR1 SGHRS and CDR2 YFSETQ.

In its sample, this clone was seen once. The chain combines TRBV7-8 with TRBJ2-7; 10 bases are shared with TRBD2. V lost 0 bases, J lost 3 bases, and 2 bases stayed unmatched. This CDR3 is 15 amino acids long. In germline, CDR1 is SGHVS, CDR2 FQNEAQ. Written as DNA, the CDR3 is TGTGCCAGCAGCTTAGCGCTAGCGGGGGACTACGAGCAGTACTTC. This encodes CASSLALAGDYEQYF.

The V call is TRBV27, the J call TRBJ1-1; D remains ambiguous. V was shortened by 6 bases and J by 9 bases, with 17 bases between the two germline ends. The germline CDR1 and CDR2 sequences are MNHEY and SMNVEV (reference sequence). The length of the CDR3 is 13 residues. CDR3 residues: CASRPNAGIQAFF. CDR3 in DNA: TGTGCCAGCAGACCTAACGCGGGGATCCAAGCTTTCTTT.